This T cell receptor (beta chain) was identified during a study of T cell responses to AZD1222 COVID-19 vaccine. Study-level information: Second doses were pooled across both intervals (about 4 or about 12 weeks).

This CDR3 is 13 amino acids long. In germline, CDR1 is MNHEY, CDR2 SVGEGT. With 7 bases removed from V and 2 bases from J, the gap between germline ends came to 9 bases. Only in-frame clones appear in the TCRdb table, and some are missing; sequencing was by immunoSEQ multiplex PCR. The sample holds around 120,000 clones; approximately 90% are singletons and the top ten take 11% to 15%. The TCR sequence derives from an adult in good health. Sequencing was performed on peripheral blood, taken on day 0 of AZD1222 vaccination. The V call is TRBV6-2 or TRBV6-3, the J call TRBJ1-5, with D uncertain. The CDR3: CASTPDGNQPQHF. The DNA for the CDR3 is TGTGCCAGCACCCCAGATGGCAATCAGCCCCAGCATTTT.